The 25 T cell receptor beta chains given below trace back to one sample, sequenced in a study of glioma-infiltrating T cells after dendritic cell vaccination. Repertoires were generated with immunoSEQ multiplex PCR, while TCRdb's copy carries only in-frame clones and drops some. This sample carries under 70,000 clones, roughly four fifths of them seen once, and the ten largest clones take under 10%. The material sequenced was blood, taken before dendritic cell vaccination. Receptors originate from a human donor with glioblastoma.

This rearrangement joins TRBV25-1 to TRBJ2-3; 8 bases are a match to TRBD1. CDR3 length equals 14 residues. Germline lookup yields CDR1 MGHDK and CDR2 SYGVNS. The J segment lost 4 bases and the V segment lost 5 bases, leaving 5 bases of the junction unmatched. The CDR3 is CASSSGQGADTQYF. The CDR3 DNA sequence: TGTGCCAGCAGTAGTGGACAGGGTGCAGATACGCAGTATTTT.

This rearrangement joins TRBV6-6 to TRBJ2-1; 12 positions match TRBD1. V trimming: 8 bases; J trimming: 5 bases; junction bases outside the gene matches: 7. Germline-derived CDR1 and CDR2 are MNHNY and SVGAGI (reference sequence). The CDR3 has 15 residues. CDR3 nucleotide sequence: TGTGCCAGCCAGCCCCGGGACAGGGGGCACAATGAGCAGTTCTTC. It codes for CASQPRDRGHNEQFF.

The chain recombines TRBV5-1 with TRBJ2-1, with D perhaps TRBD1 (5 bases). CDR1 SGHRS and CDR2 YFSETQ come from the germline V gene. V was cut by 0 bases and J by 7 bases, with 11 bases left in between. The CDR3 spans 14 residues. This CDR3 is CASSLDPGPNEQFF. In DNA form, the CDR3 reads TGCGCCAGCAGCTTGGATCCAGGGCCAAATGAGCAGTTCTTC.

The chain couples TRBV20-1 to TRBJ2-5; D remains ambiguous. The CDR3 has 11 amino acids. Germline CDR1 reads DFQATT; CDR2 reads SNEGSKA (reference sequence). Trimming removed 6 bases from V and 5 bases from J, with 10 bases in between. The CDR3 loop is CSAPRRETQYF. The CDR3 DNA is TGCAGTGCCCCTAGAAGGGAGACCCAGTACTTC.

The CDR3 loop is CASGLFGVEFYEQYF. Written as DNA, the CDR3 is TGTGCCAGCGGCCTCTTCGGGGTGGAATTTTACGAGCAGTACTTC. V and J are TRBV21-1 and TRBJ2-7; the listed D gene, TRBD2, was not tested against the DNA. TRBV21-1 constitutes a pseudogene. There are 15 residues in the CDR3.

On this clone itself: Other nucleotide sequences in the sample specify the same CDR3. This chain uses TRBV7-2 with TRBJ1-6, with TRBD1 matching over 8 bases. The CDR3 length is 15 residues. Germline V lookup: CDR1 SGHTA, CDR2 FQGNSA. Trimming took 1 base from V and 13 from J; bases not matched to a gene: 9. As DNA, the CDR3 is TGTGCCAGCAGCTTAGACCAGGGGGCGGAAAAGCCCCTCCACTTT. Protein sequence: CASSLDQGAEKPLHF.

In its sample, this clone was seen once. The chain has TRBV30 and TRBJ2-2; 12 bases match TRBD2. CDR1 and CDR2 (germline): GTSNPN, SVGIG (reference sequence). The CDR3 covers 16 residues. V trimming: 0 bases; J trimming: 10 bases; junction bases outside the gene matches: 9. The chain's CDR3 is CAWSVRLAGGQAELFF. The CDR3 bases are TGTGCCTGGAGTGTACGGCTAGCGGGGGGGCAGGCGGAGCTGTTTTTT.

V usage is TRBV6-5 and J usage is TRBJ2-7; D perhaps matches TRBD2 (5 bases). Germline loops: CDR1 MNHEY, CDR2 SVGAGI. The V and J ends lost 4 bases and 1 base respectively, with 14 bases between them. The CDR3 covers 15 residues. The CDR3 bases are TGTGCCAGCAGTTCTCCTCGAGGGAGATCCTACGAGCAGTACTTC. Translating it yields CASSSPRGRSYEQYF.

Only one count was recorded for this clone. The chain uses TRBV30 and TRBJ2-5, with 9 nucleotides matching TRBD1. Per the germline V gene, CDR1 is GTSNPN and CDR2 is SVGIG (reference sequence). This CDR3 has 13 amino acids. In nucleotides, the CDR3 is TGTGCAAGGGGGACAGGGTCATTGGAGACCCAGTACTTC. Protein: CARGTGSLETQYF.

The gene calls are TRBV7-9 and TRBJ2-7; 8 bases line up with TRBD2. The CDR3 has 15 residues. Trimming removed 5 bases from V and 1 base from J; junction bases left unmatched: 7. Germline V gene sequence: CDR1 SEHNR, CDR2 FQNEAQ (reference sequence). The CDR3 DNA reads TGTGCCAGCAGCCCCCAAGGCGGGGGGTCCTACGAGCAGTACTTC. Translating gives CASSPQGGGSYEQYF.

The chain uses TRBV7-8 and TRBJ2-3, with 10 bases matching TRBD2. The CDR3 is 19 amino acids. Germline V gene data show CDR1 as SGHVS and CDR2 as FQNEAQ. The junction had 14 bases not matched to a gene; V was cut back by 3 bases and J by 2 bases. The CDR3: CASSFGLAGASRPTDTQYF. In nucleotides, the CDR3 is TGTGCCAGCAGCTTCGGGCTAGCGGGGGCCTCACGCCCCACAGATACGCAGTATTTT. Combining the CDR3 with reference TRBV7-8 and TRBJ2-3 gives the whole variable domain GAGVSQSPRYKVAKRGQDVALRCDPISGHVSLFWYQQALGQGPEFLTYFQNEAQLDKSGLPSDRFFAERPEGSVSTLKIQRTQQEDSAVYLCASSFGLAGASRPTDTQYFGPGTRLTVL.

This clone was seen a single time. V is TRBV4-1 and J is TRBJ1-1; TRBD1 aligns across 10 bases. The ends lost 8 bases at V and 4 bases at J; junction bases unmatched: 10. This CDR3 is built from 15 residues. The germline gives CDR1 MGHRA, CDR2 YSYEKL. The CDR3 region has the DNA TGCGCCAGCTCAAGTAGAAGGACAGGGGGCACTGAAGCTTTCTTT. Its translation is CASSSRRTGGTEAFF.

The V gene is TRBV9, the J gene TRBJ1-4; D is undetermined. V lost 0 bases, J lost 8 bases, and 11 bases lay in between. The CDR3 loop spans 14 amino acids. The V gene's germline CDR1 is SGDLS and CDR2 YYNGEE. Written as DNA, the CDR3 is TGTGCCAGCAGCGTAGGAGGAATCGGCGAAAAACTGTTTTTT. It codes for CASSVGGIGEKLFF.

V is TRBV10-1 and J is TRBJ1-1, with D possibly matching TRBD1 (6 bases). This CDR3 comprises 13 residues. The germline V gene encodes CDR1 WNHNN and CDR2 SYGVQD (reference sequence). V was pared by 5 bases and J by 4 bases, with 11 bases between. For the CDR3, the DNA is TGCGCCAGCAGTAGGACAGACTTCACTGAAGCTTTCTTT. Translated: CASSRTDFTEAFF.

V usage is TRBV5-4 and J usage is TRBJ2-1; 12 nucleotides line up with TRBD2. The CDR3 sequence is 15 residues long. Germline-derived CDR1 and CDR2 are SGHNT and YYREEE (reference sequence). V was pared by 0 bases and J by 9 bases, with 4 bases of the junction left unmatched. The CDR3 region is CASSLASGGVSEQFF. The CDR3 region has the DNA TGTGCCAGCAGCTTGGCTAGCGGGGGGGTTAGTGAGCAGTTCTTC.

The chain joins TRBV19 to TRBJ1-2; D call uncertain. V lost 1 base to trimming and J lost 3 bases, with 6 bases between them. CDR1 LNHDA and CDR2 SQIVND come from the germline V gene (reference sequence). The CDR3 contains 13 residues. This chain's CDR3 is CASSIVEYYGYTF. In DNA form, the CDR3 reads TGTGCCAGTAGTATAGTGGAGTACTATGGCTACACCTTC.

This clone occurred a few times. The same CDR3 also results from other DNA sequences found in this sample. The rearrangement links TRBV5-1 to TRBJ2-3; 9 nucleotides line up with TRBD2. Germline-derived CDR1 and CDR2 are SGHRS and YFSETQ. The V gene end was trimmed by 3 bases and the J gene end by 2 bases; junction bases not matched to a gene: 10. This CDR3 is built from 17 residues. The CDR3 DNA is TGCGCCAGCAGCTACCTGCCTAGCGGGGATGTCACAGATACGCAGTATTTT. Its translation is CASSYLPSGDVTDTQYF.

The chain combines TRBV19 with TRBJ1-1; D is unclear. The germline V gene has CDR1 LNHDA and CDR2 SQIVND (reference sequence). The CDR3 consists of 10 residues. The V end lost 10 bases, the J end lost 1 base, and 4 bases lay between the germline ends. CDR3 amino acids: CATWNTEAFF. CDR3 coding DNA: TGTGCCACTTGGAACACTGAAGCTTTCTTT. The full variable domain, its missing parts supplied by reference TRBV19 and TRBJ1-1, is DGGITQSPKYLFRKEGQNVTLSCEQNLNHDAMYWYRQDPGQGLRLIYYSQIVNDFQKGDIAEGYSVSREKKESFPLTVTSAQKNPTAFYLCATWNTEAFFGQGTRLTVV.

The CDR3 region is CASSQEVQAGLVGYTF. DNA of the CDR3: TGTGCCAGCAGCCAAGAGGTCCAGGCCGGATTGGTTGGCTACACCTTC. The rearrangement uses TRBV14 and TRBJ1-2; D uncertain. The CDR3 totals 16 residues. Germline lookup yields CDR1 SGHDN and CDR2 FVKESK. V shed 0 bases and J shed 7 bases, with 18 bases lying between them.

The rearrangement uses TRBV21-1 and TRBJ2-7; the table's D call TRBD1 went unverified against the DNA. TRBV21-1 is an annotated pseudogene. The CDR3 contains 14 residues. CDR3 bases: TGTGCCAGCAGCAGGACAGGAAGTGGCTACGAGCAGTACTTC. It yields the protein CASSRTGSGYEQYF.

The J gene is TRBJ2-3, the V gene TRBV2, with TRBD1 matching 7 bases. V gave up 6 bases and J gave up 5 bases; unmatched junction bases: 14. Germline V gene data show CDR1 as SNHLY and CDR2 as FYNNEI. The CDR3 is 16 amino acids. CDR3 amino acids: CASSGGLGRGKDTQYF. DNA for the CDR3: TGTGCCAGCAGCGGTGGACTCGGCAGGGGGAAAGATACGCAGTATTTT. The entire variable domain, with the rest obtained from reference TRBV2 and TRBJ2-3, is as follows: EPEVTQTPSHQVTQMGQEVILRCVPISNHLYFYWYRQILGQKVEFLVSFYNNEISEKSEIFDDQFSVERPDGSNFTLKIRSTKLEDSAMYFCASSGGLGRGKDTQYFGPGTRLTVL.

The rearrangement joins TRBV2 to TRBJ1-2; 11 nucleotides match TRBD1. The CDR3 has 14 amino acids. CDR1 is SNHLY, CDR2 FYNNEI, per germline. J was trimmed by 8 bases and V by 7 bases; bases with no gene match: 9. In DNA form, the CDR3 reads TGTGCCAGCATGGGACAGGGGGGGTCTGACGGCTACACCTTC. Translating gives CASMGQGGSDGYTF.

The chain has TRBV5-4 and TRBJ2-2; TRBD1 might be the D (6 bases). The ends were cut back, 4 bases at V and 7 bases at J, with 20 bases in the middle. The V gene's germline CDR1 is SGHNT and CDR2 YYREEE (reference sequence). The CDR3 has 16 amino acids. CDR3 residues: CASSRNLDRFSGELFF. The CDR3, as DNA: TGTGCCAGCAGCCGGAACTTGGACAGATTCAGCGGGGAGCTGTTTTTT.

This clone is a singleton in its sample. The rearrangement joins TRBV6-1 to TRBJ1-5; no reliable D call. Germline V lookup: CDR1 MNHNS, CDR2 SASEGT. Trimming removed 6 bases from V and 3 bases from J, with 15 bases in between. CDR3 length equals 15 residues. The CDR3 loop reads CASSPVAGTNQPQHF. The CDR3 DNA follows: TGTGCCAGCAGCCCGGTTGCAGGTACCAATCAGCCCCAGCATTTT.

The rearrangement uses TRBV30 and TRBJ1-3; no reliable D call. This CDR3 spans 11 amino acids. Trimming took 4 bases from V and 4 from J, leaving 5 bases between them. CDR1 is GTSNPN, CDR2 SVGIG, per germline (reference sequence). CDR3 DNA sequence: TGTGCCTGGAAAGCAGGAAACACCATATATTTT. Translated, it gives CAWKAGNTIYF.